A selection of T cell receptor beta chains follows, all from one sample in a study of blood T cell repertoires in COVID-19. Measured with immunoSEQ multiplex PCR; TCRdb has only the in-frame clones, and not every one. The sample contains a few hundred thousand clones, approximately 85% of which appear only once. Specimen: PBMCs or T cells enriched from blood (not recorded which). These receptors came from a young man who had recovered from COVID-19. CDR3s include the opening cysteine and the closing phenylalanine or tryptophan. The order of the fields is CDR3 DNA, CDR3 protein, clone size, CDR3 length, V gene, J gene, D gene. A D gene is named only where the DNA matches it firmly. Part of the rows lack a size; the others show once, few, many or a class for expanded clones.

TGCGCCAGCACTTCAGGGGGAGGTAGCTCCTACAATGAGCAGTTCTTC	CASTSGGGSSYNEQFF	NA	16	TRBV5-1	TRBJ2-1	NA
TGTGCCAGCTCCACCGGGTCGGCCGAGAGCAATCAGCCCCAGCATTTT	CASSTGSAESNQPQHF	NA	16	TRBV19	TRBJ1-5	NA
TGTGCCAGCCAACAGGACTACAATCAGCCCCAGCATTTT	CASQQDYNQPQHF	NA	13	TRBV2	TRBJ1-5	NA
TGCAGCGTTGAAGATTCAGGGGGCGGCACTGAAGCTTTCTTT	CSVEDSGGGTEAFF	NA	14	TRBV29-1	TRBJ1-1	TRBD1
TGTGCCAGCCTTCAGGGGGCGGTGGGTAATTCACCCCTCCACTTT	CASLQGAVGNSPLHF	NA	15	TRBV6-5	TRBJ1-6	TRBD1
TGTGCCAGCAGTTACTCCGGGTTCCGGGGTGGCGGGGAGCTGTTTTTT	CASSYSGFRGGGELFF	few	16	TRBV6-2/TRBV6-3	TRBJ2-2	NA
TGTGCCAGCACGTCGACTCGGACAGCTAATAATTCACCCCTCCACTTT	CASTSTRTANNSPLHF	NA	16	TRBV2	TRBJ1-6	NA
TGTGCCAGCAGCTTGTCATACAATGAGCAGTTCTTC	CASSLSYNEQFF	NA	12	TRBV7-9	TRBJ2-1	NA
TGTGCCAGCTCACCAGGGGGGGTACCGCCCCAGCATTTT	CASSPGGVPPQHF	NA	13	TRBV18	TRBJ1-5	NA
TGTGCCAGTAGTATAGATTGGAAGAAGCGGGGCTCCTACGAGCAGTACTTC	CASSIDWKKRGSYEQYF	once	17	TRBV19	TRBJ2-7	TRBD2
TGCGCCAGCAGCCAGAGGGCTAGCGGGGGGGCGCCCTACAATGAGCAGTTCTTC	CASSQRASGGAPYNEQFF	once	18	TRBV4-3	TRBJ2-1	TRBD2
TGTGCCAGTAGCCCCCTTTATGAGGTTAATTCACCCCTCCACTTT	CASSPLYEVNSPLHF	NA	15	TRBV19	TRBJ1-6	NA
TGTGCCAGCAGCTTGGGCATCGGACAGTCCTACGAGCAGTACTTC	CASSLGIGQSYEQYF	NA	15	TRBV5-4	TRBJ2-7	NA
TGTGCCAGCAGCTTCGAAGCGCGTGGACAGGGGGCCTATGGCTACACCTTC	CASSFEARGQGAYGYTF	NA	17	TRBV7-8	TRBJ1-2	TRBD1
TGTGCCAGCAGCCAAGATTACAGGGGGGCTGAAGCTTTCTTT	CASSQDYRGAEAFF	once	14	TRBV3-1/TRBV3-2	TRBJ1-1	TRBD1
TGTGCCACCAGGGAGGGTAGCTCCTATAATTCACCCCTCCACTTT	CATREGSSYNSPLHF	NA	15	TRBV15	TRBJ1-6	NA
TGTGCCAGCTCGCTATTGAGCACAGATACGCAGTATTTT	CASSLLSTDTQYF	NA	13	TRBV18	TRBJ2-3	NA
TGCGCCAGCAGCTTACTAGCGGGGGGTAACAATGAGCAGTTCTTC	CASSLLAGGNNEQFF	NA	15	TRBV5-1	TRBJ2-1	TRBD2
TGCGCCAGCAGCCAAGTGGTAACAGGGAATGGCTACACCTTC	CASSQVVTGNGYTF	NA	14	TRBV4-3	TRBJ1-2	NA
TGTGCCAGCAGCCCACAAACCACCGCCAATGAGCAGTTCTTC	CASSPQTTANEQFF	NA	14	TRBV3-1/TRBV3-2	TRBJ2-1	NA
TGTGCCACCAGTGATGGCGGGGGGCCCGGGGAGACCCAGTACTTC	CATSDGGGPGETQYF	NA	15	TRBV24-1	TRBJ2-5	TRBD2
TGTGCCAGCAGTTACTCTTCGGCGGGAAACTATGGCTACACCTTC	CASSYSSAGNYGYTF	NA	15	TRBV6-5	TRBJ1-2	NA
TGTGCCAGCAGCGTATACAACACAGATACGCAGTATTTT	CASSVYNTDTQYF	NA	13	TRBV9	TRBJ2-3	NA
TGTGCCAGCAGCCAAGCTGCGGGGGGATCCAGCTCCTACAATGAGCAGTTCTTC	CASSQAAGGSSSYNEQFF	NA	18	TRBV4-2	TRBJ2-1	TRBD2
TGTGCCTGGAGTCCGTCTGCGTTCTACTCTGGGGCCAACGTCCTGACTTTC	CAWSPSAFYSGANVLTF	NA	17	TRBV30	TRBJ2-6	NA
TGTGCCAGCAGTGAATCGTCGCAAGCGGAGACCCAGTACTTC	CASSESSQAETQYF	NA	14	TRBV6-1	TRBJ2-5	NA
TGTGCCAGCAGCGCCGGGACAGGAGCCAAAAACATTCAGTACTTC	CASSAGTGAKNIQYF	NA	15	TRBV5-4	TRBJ2-4	TRBD1
TGTGCCAGCAGCAACTCCGTGGGACAGTATAATTCACCCCTCCACTTT	CASSNSVGQYNSPLHF	NA	16	TRBV4-2	TRBJ1-6	TRBD1
TGCGCCAGCAGCTTACCCGGGACAGGGTCCGCGGGCTACACCTTC	CASSLPGTGSAGYTF	NA	15	TRBV5-1	TRBJ1-2	TRBD1
TGCAGCGTTGAGTCAGGGGGCAATGGCTACACCTTC	CSVESGGNGYTF	NA	12	TRBV29-1	TRBJ1-2	TRBD1
TGTGCCAGTAAGGGACAGGGGGCCATCAATCAGCCCCAGCATTTT	CASKGQGAINQPQHF	NA	15	TRBV19	TRBJ1-5	TRBD1